This TCR beta chain was recorded in a study of cytomegalovirus exposure and HLA in healthy donors. Study-wide results and caveats: In a later analysis, CMV-associated beta chains were mostly HLA-associated, it appeared.

As for this clone: Its antigen remains unidentified.

The PCR contained 60 Vbeta and 13 Jbeta primers. Some clones are missing from TCRdb's copy, which holds only in-frame ones; the method was immunoSEQ multiplex PCR. The sample records about 80,000 clones, about 80% being singletons. The sequenced sample consisted of PBMCs. The origin of this receptor is a man aged 50 to 60 in good health and CMV-seropositive.

CDR3 nucleotides: TGTGCCAGCAGTTTGAACAGGGGGGAGGACATTCAGTACTTC. As protein: CASSLNRGEDIQYF. The V call is TRBV6-6, the J call TRBJ2-4, with 8 nucleotides matching TRBD1. CDR1 is MNHNY, CDR2 SVGAGI, per germline (reference sequence). The CDR3 sequence is 14 residues long. Trimming cost V 4 bases and J 8 bases; bases outside gene matches: 7.